This section outlines one T cell receptor beta chain sequence together with its context. Trimming took off 0 bases at V and 7 bases at J, with 7 bases between the two ends. Germline V lookup: CDR1 SGHRS, CDR2 YFSETQ. This CDR3 has 13 residues. TCRdb keeps only in-frame clones here, not all; method: immunoSEQ multiplex PCR. The sample contains hundreds of thousands of clones, over 75% of which appear only once. The data were obtained in a study of blood T cell repertoires in COVID-19. Overall study: In each case, the material was cDNA or gDNA derived from T cells, B-cell-depleted T cells, or PBMCs.

This TCR was recovered from a woman in her twenties or thirties who had recovered from COVID-19. The sample comprised PBMCs or T cells enriched from blood (not recorded which). The chain carries TRBV5-1 and TRBJ1-4; no firm D call. The CDR3 spells CASSLDWAEKLFF. CDR3 DNA: TGCGCCAGCAGCTTGGACTGGGCTGAAAAACTGTTTTTT.